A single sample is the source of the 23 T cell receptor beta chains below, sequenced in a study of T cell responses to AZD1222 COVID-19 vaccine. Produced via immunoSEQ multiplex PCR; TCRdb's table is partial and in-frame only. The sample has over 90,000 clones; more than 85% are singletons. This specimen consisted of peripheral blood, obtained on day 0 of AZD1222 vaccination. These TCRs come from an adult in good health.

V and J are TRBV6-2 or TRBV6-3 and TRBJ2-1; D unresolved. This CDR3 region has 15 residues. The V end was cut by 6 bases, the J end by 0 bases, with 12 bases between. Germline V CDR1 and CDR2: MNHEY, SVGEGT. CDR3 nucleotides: TGTGCCAGCAGCGTCCGCGGTAGCTCCTACAATGAGCAGTTCTTC. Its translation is CASSVRGSSYNEQFF.

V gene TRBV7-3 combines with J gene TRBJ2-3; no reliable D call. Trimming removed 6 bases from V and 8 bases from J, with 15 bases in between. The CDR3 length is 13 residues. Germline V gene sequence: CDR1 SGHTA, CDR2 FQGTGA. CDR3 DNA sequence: TGTGCCAGCAGTCCGAATGGGGTGGGTACGCAGTATTTT. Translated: CASSPNGVGTQYF.

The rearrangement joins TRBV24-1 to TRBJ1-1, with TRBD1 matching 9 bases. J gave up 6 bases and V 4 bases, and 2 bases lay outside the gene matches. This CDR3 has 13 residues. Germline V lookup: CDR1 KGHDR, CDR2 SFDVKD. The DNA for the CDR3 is TGTGCCACCAGTGAACGGGACAGGGCTGAAGCTTTCTTT. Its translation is CATSERDRAEAFF.

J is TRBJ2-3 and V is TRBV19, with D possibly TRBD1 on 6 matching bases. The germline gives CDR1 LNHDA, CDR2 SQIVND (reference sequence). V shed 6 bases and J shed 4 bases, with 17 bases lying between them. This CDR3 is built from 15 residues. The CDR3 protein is CASSVQGPLPDTQYF. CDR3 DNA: TGTGCCAGTAGCGTACAGGGACCGCTCCCAGATACGCAGTATTTT.

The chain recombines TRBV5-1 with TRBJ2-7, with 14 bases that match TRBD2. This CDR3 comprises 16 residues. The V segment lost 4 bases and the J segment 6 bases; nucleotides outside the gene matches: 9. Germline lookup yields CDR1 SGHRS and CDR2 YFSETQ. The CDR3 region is CASSAGGTSGSLEQYF. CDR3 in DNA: TGCGCCAGCAGCGCCGGAGGGACTAGCGGGAGTCTCGAGCAGTACTTC.

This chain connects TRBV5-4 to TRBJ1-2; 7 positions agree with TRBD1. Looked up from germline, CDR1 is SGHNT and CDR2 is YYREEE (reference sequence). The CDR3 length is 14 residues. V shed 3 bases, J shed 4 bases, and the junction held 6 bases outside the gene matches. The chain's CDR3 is CASSYADRVYGYTF. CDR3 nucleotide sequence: TGTGCCAGCAGCTACGCAGACAGGGTCTATGGCTACACCTTC.

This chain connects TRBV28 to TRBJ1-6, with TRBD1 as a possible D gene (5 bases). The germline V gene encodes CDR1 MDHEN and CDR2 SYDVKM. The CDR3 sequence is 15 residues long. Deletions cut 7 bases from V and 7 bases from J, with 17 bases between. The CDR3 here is CASTPVGTGNSPLHF. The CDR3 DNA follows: TGTGCCAGCACCCCGGTGGGGACTGGAAATTCACCCCTCCACTTT.

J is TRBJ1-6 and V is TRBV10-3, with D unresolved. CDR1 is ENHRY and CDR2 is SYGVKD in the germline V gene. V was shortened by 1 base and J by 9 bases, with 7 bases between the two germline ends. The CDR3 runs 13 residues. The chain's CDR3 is CAISELGSSPLHF. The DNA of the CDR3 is TGTGCCATCAGTGAGTTGGGGAGTTCACCCCTCCACTTT.

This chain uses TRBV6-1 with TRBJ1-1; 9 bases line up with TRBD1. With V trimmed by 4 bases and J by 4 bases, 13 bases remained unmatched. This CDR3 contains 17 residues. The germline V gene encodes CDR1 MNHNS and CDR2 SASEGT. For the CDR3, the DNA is TGTGCCAGCAGTGCGGACAGGGGAGGTTGGGTGGGCACTGAAGCTTTCTTT. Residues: CASSADRGGWVGTEAFF.

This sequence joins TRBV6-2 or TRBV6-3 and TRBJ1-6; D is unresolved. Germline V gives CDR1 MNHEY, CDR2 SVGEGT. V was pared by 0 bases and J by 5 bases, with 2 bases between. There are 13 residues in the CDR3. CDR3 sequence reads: CASSYSDNSPLHF. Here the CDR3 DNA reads TGTGCCAGCAGTTACTCGGATAATTCACCCCTCCACTTT.

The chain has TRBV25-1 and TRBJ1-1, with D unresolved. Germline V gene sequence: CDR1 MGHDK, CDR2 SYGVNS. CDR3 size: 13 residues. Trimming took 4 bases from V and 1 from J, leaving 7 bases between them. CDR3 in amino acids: CASSVKENTEAFF. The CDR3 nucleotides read TGTGCCAGCAGTGTTAAGGAGAACACTGAAGCTTTCTTT.

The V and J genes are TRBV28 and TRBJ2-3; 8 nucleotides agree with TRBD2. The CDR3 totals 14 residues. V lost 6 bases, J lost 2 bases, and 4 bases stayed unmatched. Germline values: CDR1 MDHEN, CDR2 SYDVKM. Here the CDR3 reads CASSGGDYTDTQYF. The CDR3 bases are TGTGCCAGCAGCGGGGGGGACTACACAGATACGCAGTATTTT.

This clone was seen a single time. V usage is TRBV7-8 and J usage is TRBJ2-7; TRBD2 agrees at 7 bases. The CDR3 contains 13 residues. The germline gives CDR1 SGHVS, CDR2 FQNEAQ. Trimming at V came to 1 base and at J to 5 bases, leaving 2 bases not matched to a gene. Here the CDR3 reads CASSLGGGHEQYF. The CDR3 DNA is TGTGCCAGCAGCTTAGGGGGGGGACACGAGCAGTACTTC.

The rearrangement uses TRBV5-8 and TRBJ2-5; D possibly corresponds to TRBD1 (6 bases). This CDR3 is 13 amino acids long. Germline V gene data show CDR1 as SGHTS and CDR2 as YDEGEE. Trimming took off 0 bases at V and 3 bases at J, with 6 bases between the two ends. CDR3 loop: CASSLGQEETQYF. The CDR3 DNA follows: TGTGCCAGCAGCTTGGGACAGGAAGAGACCCAGTACTTC.

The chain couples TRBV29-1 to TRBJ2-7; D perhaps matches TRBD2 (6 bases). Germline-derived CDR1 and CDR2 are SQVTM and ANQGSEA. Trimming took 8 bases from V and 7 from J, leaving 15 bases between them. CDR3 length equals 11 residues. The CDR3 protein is CSIREAREQYF. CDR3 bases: TGCAGCATTAGGGAGGCGAGGGAGCAGTACTTC.

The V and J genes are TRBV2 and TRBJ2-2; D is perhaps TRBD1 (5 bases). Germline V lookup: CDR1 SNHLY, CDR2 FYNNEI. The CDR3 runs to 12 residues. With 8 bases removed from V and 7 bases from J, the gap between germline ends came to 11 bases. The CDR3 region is CASSTEHGELFF. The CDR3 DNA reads TGTGCCAGCTCGACAGAACACGGGGAGCTGTTTTTT.

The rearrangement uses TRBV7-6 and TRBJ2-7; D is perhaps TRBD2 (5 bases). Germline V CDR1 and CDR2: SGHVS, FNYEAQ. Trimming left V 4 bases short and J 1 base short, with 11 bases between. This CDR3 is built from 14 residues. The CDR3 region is CASSSAGRSYEQYF. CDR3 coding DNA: TGTGCCAGCAGCTCGGCGGGCCGTTCCTACGAGCAGTACTTC.

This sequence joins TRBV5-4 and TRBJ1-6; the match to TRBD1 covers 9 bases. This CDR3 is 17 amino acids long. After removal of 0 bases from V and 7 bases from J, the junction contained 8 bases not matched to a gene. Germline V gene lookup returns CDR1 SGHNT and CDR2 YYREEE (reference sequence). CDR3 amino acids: CASSLAGGTGLNSPLHF. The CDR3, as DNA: TGTGCCAGCAGCTTGGCGGGGGGGACAGGGCTGAATTCACCCCTCCACTTT.

Written as DNA, the CDR3 is TGTGCCAGCAGTTTACGTGGGGGCTACACCTTC. It codes for CASSLRGGYTF. J is TRBJ1-2 and V is TRBV28; D gene uncertain. The germline CDR1 and CDR2 sequences are MDHEN and SYDVKM. V lost 2 bases, J lost 8 bases, and 6 bases lay in between. The CDR3 loop spans 11 amino acids.

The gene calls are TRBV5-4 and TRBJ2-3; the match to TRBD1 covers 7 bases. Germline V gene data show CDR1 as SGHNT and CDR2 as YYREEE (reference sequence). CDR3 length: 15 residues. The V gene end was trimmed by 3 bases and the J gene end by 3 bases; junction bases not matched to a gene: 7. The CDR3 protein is CASSSRDRATDTQYF. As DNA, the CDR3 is TGTGCCAGCAGCTCCCGAGACAGGGCGACAGATACGCAGTATTTT.

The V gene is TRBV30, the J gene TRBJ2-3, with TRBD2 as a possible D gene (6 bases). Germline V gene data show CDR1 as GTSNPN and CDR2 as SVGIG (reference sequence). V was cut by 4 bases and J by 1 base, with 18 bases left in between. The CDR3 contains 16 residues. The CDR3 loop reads CAWIQRRGWGTDTQYF. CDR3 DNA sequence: TGTGCCTGGATCCAACGGAGGGGTTGGGGCACAGATACGCAGTATTTT.

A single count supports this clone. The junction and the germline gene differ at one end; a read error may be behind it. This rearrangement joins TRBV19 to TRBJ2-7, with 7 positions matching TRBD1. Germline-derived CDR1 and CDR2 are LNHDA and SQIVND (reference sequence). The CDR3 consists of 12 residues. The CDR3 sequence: CASRTGTAPQLF. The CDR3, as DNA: TGTGCCAGTAGGACCGGGACAGCCCCTCAGCTCTTC. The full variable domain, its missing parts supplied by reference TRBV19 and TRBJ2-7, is DGGITQSPKYLFRKEGQNVTLSCEQNLNHDAMYWYRQDPGQGLRLIYYSQIVNDFQKGDIAEGYSVSREKKESFPLTVTSAQKNPTAFYLCASRTGTAPQLFGPGTRLTVT.

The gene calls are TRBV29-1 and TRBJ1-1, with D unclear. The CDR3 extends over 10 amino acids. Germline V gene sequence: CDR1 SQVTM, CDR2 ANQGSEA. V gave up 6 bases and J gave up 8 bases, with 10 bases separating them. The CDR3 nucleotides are TGCAGCGTCGAGTCTAGGGAAGCTTTCTTT. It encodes CSVESREAFF.